Below, 20 T cell receptor beta chains from the same sample are listed, as sequenced in a study of T cells in Graves' hyperthyroidism and ophthalmopathy. Amplification targeted TCR beta CDR3 regions from RNA transcripts. HTBI primers were the set used in a first-round RT-PCR of the TCR CDR3. A single record per CDR3 protein comes from TCRdb applying MiXCR to the multiplex PCR reads. The sample includes 700,000 or so distinct CDR3 sequences, less than 20% of them seen just once. Sample: blood. All receptors come from a young man with Graves' hyperthyroidism.

The genes are TRBV30 and TRBJ1-4; possible D gene TRBD1, 5 bases. The CDR3 totals 14 residues. CDR1 is GTSNPN, CDR2 SVGIG, per germline (reference sequence). V was trimmed by 2 bases and J by 5 bases, leaving 12 bases between them. The CDR3 coding sequence is TGTGCCTGGAGTAGAGGGCAGGGAAATGAAAAACTGTTTTTT. Its protein product is CAWSRGQGNEKLFF.

Many counts were recorded for this clonotype. The CDR3 loop is CASSPNQLETQYF. The DNA of the CDR3 is TGTGCCAGCTCACCAAATCAGCTAGAGACCCAGTACTTC. V and J are TRBV18 and TRBJ2-5; the D is unclear. Germline V lookup: CDR1 KGHSH, CDR2 LQKENI. Trimming cost V 2 bases and J 4 bases, with 8 bases left between them. The CDR3 runs to 13 residues.

As concerns this clonotype: An end of the junction does not agree with germline; a read error may underlie this. This rearrangement joins TRBV29-1 to TRBJ2-2; perhaps TRBD1 as D (6 bases). CDR1 is SQVTM and CDR2 is ANQGSEA in the germline V gene. CDR3 length equals 15 residues. The CDR3 protein is CNVEEVGQNTGELFF. DNA of the CDR3: TGCAACGTTGAAGAAGTGGGACAAAACACCGGGGAGCTGTTTTTT.

In this sample, this clonotype turned up many times. The chain uses TRBV28 and TRBJ2-5; 7 nucleotides match TRBD1. With 5 bases clipped from V and 5 bases from J, the junction kept 8 bases outside the gene matches. This CDR3 contains 14 residues. Germline lookup yields CDR1 MDHEN and CDR2 SYDVKM. CDR3 DNA: TGTGCCAGCAGTCCCGACAGGGCGACGGAGACCCAGTACTTC. This translates into CASSPDRATETQYF.

This chain joins TRBV6-1 and TRBJ1-2; 8 bases align to TRBD1. The J segment lost 8 bases and the V segment lost 6 bases, leaving 8 bases of the junction unmatched. CDR3 length: 13 residues. Germline loops: CDR1 MNHNS, CDR2 SASEGT. The chain's CDR3 is CASRTDREEGYTF. The CDR3 nucleotides read TGTGCCAGCAGAACGGACAGGGAGGAAGGCTACACCTTC.

The sample holds many counts of this clonotype. This chain connects TRBV6-1 to TRBJ2-7; TRBD1 might be the D (5 bases). The CDR3 is 13 residues long. Germline V gives CDR1 MNHNS, CDR2 SASEGT. V was trimmed by 4 bases and J by 9 bases, leaving 16 bases between them. CDR3 residues: CASSVGQSVRQYF. CDR3 coding DNA: TGTGCCAGCAGTGTGGGGCAGTCAGTACGGCAGTACTTC.

The V and J genes are TRBV6-2 or TRBV6-3 and TRBJ2-7, with TRBD1 matching over 12 bases. There are 14 residues in the CDR3. Trimming removed 6 bases from V and 5 bases from J; junction bases left unmatched: 5. Germline V CDR1 and CDR2: MNHEY, SVGEGT. The CDR3 is CASRPGQGAHEQYF. The CDR3 region has the DNA TGTGCCAGCAGGCCGGGACAGGGGGCCCACGAGCAGTACTTC.

This clonotype showed up many times. J is TRBJ2-7 and V is TRBV28; 8 bases map to TRBD2. V was clipped by 5 bases and J by 6 bases; unmatched bases: 9. In germline, CDR1 is MDHEN, CDR2 SYDVKM. This CDR3 has 14 amino acids. This CDR3 reads CASSRTGGPGEQYF. As DNA, the CDR3 is TGTGCCAGCAGTAGGACGGGAGGGCCTGGCGAGCAGTACTTC.

The chain recombines TRBV20-1 with TRBJ2-7; 8 nucleotides match TRBD2. The CDR3 spans 15 residues. Looked up from germline, CDR1 is DFQATT and CDR2 is SNEGSKA (reference sequence). V trimming: 3 bases; J trimming: 3 bases; junction bases outside the gene matches: 10. CDR3 in amino acids: CSARWAGGEFYEQYF. CDR3 DNA sequence: TGCAGTGCTAGGTGGGCGGGGGGAGAATTCTACGAGCAGTACTTC.

This clonotype was recorded many times. The chain carries TRBV12-3 or TRBV12-4 and TRBJ2-1; 7 nucleotides align to TRBD2. The ends lost 1 base at V and 7 bases at J; junction bases unmatched: 4. This CDR3 has 14 residues. In nucleotides, the CDR3 is TGTGCCAGCAGTTTAGGGACTAGGTCGAATGAGCAGTTCTTC. The encoded protein is CASSLGTRSNEQFF.

J is TRBJ1-2 and V is TRBV28; the D gene is possibly TRBD1 (6 bases). The CDR3 extends over 13 amino acids. Trimming cost V 6 bases and J 5 bases, with 13 bases left between them. The germline CDR1 and CDR2 sequences are MDHEN and SYDVKM. The CDR3 DNA reads TGTGCCAGCAGGCCCTGGACAGTATATGGCTACACCTTC. Translating it yields CASRPWTVYGYTF.

V gene TRBV19 combines with J gene TRBJ1-5; D perhaps matches TRBD1 (6 bases). The V gene lost 6 bases and the J gene lost 6 bases, with 18 bases spanning the gap. Germline loops: CDR1 LNHDA, CDR2 SQIVND (reference sequence). The CDR3 extends over 15 amino acids. In DNA form, the CDR3 reads TGTGCCAGTAGCAGGTGGGACATCTCATCTCAGCCCCAGCATTTT. Protein: CASSRWDISSQPQHF.

This clonotype has more than one count but fewer than ten. J is TRBJ2-1 and V is TRBV9, with 9 bases aligning to TRBD2. J lost 8 bases, V lost 4 bases, and 13 bases had no gene match. The CDR3 has 16 amino acids. Germline V gene lookup returns CDR1 SGDLS and CDR2 YYNGEE. As DNA, the CDR3 is TGTGCCAGCAGCCTAGGGACTAGCAAGGGTCTGCATGAGCAGTTCTTC. Its protein is CASSLGTSKGLHEQFF. Complete variable domain (other parts from reference TRBV9 and TRBJ2-1): DSGVTQTPKHLITATGQRVTLRCSPRSGDLSVYWYQQSLDQGLQFLIQYYNGEERAKGNILERFSAQQFPDLHSELNLSSLELGDSALYFCASSLGTSKGLHEQFFGPGTRLTVL.

This clonotype was detected ten times or more. The genes are TRBV18 and TRBJ1-1, with unresolved D. Germline CDR1 KGHSH, CDR2 LQKENI. The V gene lost 2 bases and the J gene lost 5 bases, with 12 bases spanning the gap. The CDR3 runs to 14 residues. CDR3 bases: TGTGCCAGCTCACCAGGTCGCATTCGAACTGAAGCTTTCTTT. Protein product: CASSPGRIRTEAFF.

This clonotype was picked up a small number of times. The CDR3 DNA sequence: TGTGCCAGCAGTTACTCGAGGGAGCGGGAGGGCTACAATGAGCAGTTCTTC. It specifies CASSYSREREGYNEQFF. V usage is TRBV6-2 or TRBV6-3 and J usage is TRBJ2-1, with TRBD2 matching over 10 bases. V dropped 0 bases and J dropped 3; count of bases not matched to a gene: 5. This CDR3 has 17 residues. Germline CDR1 is MNHEY and CDR2 is SVGEGT.

Concerning this clonotype: It may be a read error: a sequence one base away is much more abundant. The V call is TRBV18, the J call TRBJ1-1; D possibly corresponds to TRBD1 (5 bases). The CDR3 spans 16 residues. Germline V gene lookup returns CDR1 KGHSH and CDR2 LQKENI. V dropped 4 bases and J dropped 10 bases, with 25 bases sitting between them. As DNA, the CDR3 is TGTGCCAGCTCACAGCTCCGGGACCCCTTTGATCCTGGAGCTTTCTTT. Amino acid sequence: CASSQLRDPFDPGAFF.

This clonotype was observed many times. The V call is TRBV28, the J call TRBJ2-7, with D possibly matching TRBD1 (6 bases). V was pared by 7 bases and J by 7 bases, with 20 bases between. The germline V gene has CDR1 MDHEN and CDR2 SYDVKM. This CDR3 contains 14 residues. DNA of the CDR3: TGTGCCAGCAATCGCAGACAGGCAACTGAGGAGCAGTACTTC. Amino acids: CASNRRQATEEQYF.

This clonotype was counted a few times. CDR3 protein: CSAARPSSYNEQFF. The DNA for the CDR3 is TGCAGTGCGGCCCGGCCGAGCTCCTACAATGAGCAGTTCTTC. The chain joins TRBV20-1 to TRBJ2-1; D gene ambiguous. CDR3 length: 14 residues. Trimming took off 6 bases at V and 0 bases at J, with 12 bases between the two ends. Per germline, CDR1 DFQATT and CDR2 SNEGSKA (reference sequence).

The V call is TRBV5-4, the J call TRBJ2-2, with D perhaps matching TRBD2 (5 bases). The CDR3 runs to 15 residues. Germline V lookup: CDR1 SGHNT, CDR2 YYREEE (reference sequence). V lost 0 bases and J 8 bases, leaving 14 bases between the germline ends. The CDR3, as DNA: TGTGCCAGCAGCTTGGACTTCCGGGGTCCGGGGGAGCTGTTTTTT. This translates into CASSLDFRGPGELFF.

This clonotype was observed many times. This chain joins TRBV6-1 and TRBJ2-1; 13 nucleotides line up with TRBD2. The CDR3 covers 15 residues. Looked up from germline, CDR1 is MNHNS and CDR2 is SASEGT. After removal of 7 bases from V and 7 bases from J, the junction contained 7 bases not matched to a gene. Here the CDR3 DNA reads TGTGCCAGCACCCTACTAGCGGGAGGGCCGAATGAGCAGTTCTTC. It codes for CASTLLAGGPNEQFF.